This entry lists 16 T cell receptor beta chains sequenced from one sample in a study of blood T cell repertoires in COVID-19. Sequenced by immunoSEQ multiplex PCR; TCRdb stores in-frame clones only, minus some. This repertoire shows about 300,000 clones, about 81% found once; its top ten account for roughly 1.6%. The sample was peripheral blood. The receptors originated from a human donor with COVID-19, enrolled during active disease. The donor label of this sample is uncertain.

The chain uses TRBV28 and TRBJ1-4; 10 nucleotides agree with TRBD1. The V segment lost 5 bases and the J segment 0 bases; nucleotides outside the gene matches: 3. CDR3 length equals 16 residues. CDR1 is MDHEN, CDR2 SYDVKM, per germline. The CDR3 nucleotides are TGTGCCAGCAGTGGGACAGGGGAAACAACTAATGAAAAACTGTTTTTT. Its translation is CASSGTGETTNEKLFF.

This chain joins TRBV12-3 or TRBV12-4 and TRBJ2-2; no definite D call. The CDR3 length is 13 residues. V lost 3 bases and J 1 base, leaving 3 bases between the germline ends. The DNA of the CDR3 is TGTGCCAGCAGTTTCCGGAACACCGGGGAGCTGTTTTTT. Amino acids: CASSFRNTGELFF.

This clone was observed once. Here the CDR3 reads CASSEGPSGRPGEQFF. For the CDR3, the DNA is TGTGCCAGCAGTGAAGGCCCTAGCGGGAGACCCGGTGAGCAGTTCTTC. The chain carries TRBV6-1 and TRBJ2-1; 10 bases match TRBD2. This CDR3 has 16 amino acids. V lost 1 base to trimming and J lost 9 bases; unmatched junction nucleotides: 9. Germline V lookup: CDR1 MNHNS, CDR2 SASEGT.

The CDR3 loop is CASAAPSGSSYNEQFF. The CDR3 region has the DNA TGCGCCAGCGCCGCCCCTAGCGGGAGCTCCTACAATGAGCAGTTCTTC. The J gene is TRBJ2-1, the V gene TRBV5-1; 10 bases are shared with TRBD2. The CDR3 has 16 residues. The V and J ends lost 7 bases and 0 bases, in that order; junction bases with no gene match: 7. Germline-derived CDR1 and CDR2 are SGHRS and YFSETQ.

V usage is TRBV28 and J usage is TRBJ1-5; D unresolved. V was cut by 6 bases and J by 4 bases, with 7 bases left in between. The CDR3 runs 12 residues. CDR1 and CDR2 from the germline V gene are MDHEN and SYDVKM. CDR3 amino acids: CASRANNQPQHF. DNA of the CDR3: TGTGCCAGCAGGGCAAATAATCAGCCCCAGCATTTT.

The CDR3 sequence is CASSIGSGGRPGELFF. DNA of the CDR3: TGTGCCAGTAGTATAGGTTCGGGAGGGAGACCCGGGGAGCTGTTTTTT. V and J are TRBV19 and TRBJ2-2; 8 positions match TRBD2. Trimming removed 1 base from V and 6 bases from J; junction bases left unmatched: 7. CDR3 length: 16 amino acids. CDR1 and CDR2 from the germline V gene are LNHDA and SQIVND (reference sequence).

The chain joins TRBV7-3 to TRBJ2-7, with 8 bases aligning to TRBD2. With V trimmed by 5 bases and J by 5 bases, 5 bases remained unmatched. Germline V gives CDR1 SGHTA, CDR2 FQGTGA. The CDR3 loop spans 13 amino acids. CDR3 sequence reads: CASSTGRGNEQYF. The CDR3 DNA is TGTGCCAGCAGCACCGGGAGGGGGAACGAGCAGTACTTC.

The chain combines TRBV4-1 with TRBJ1-6; no clear D gene. The CDR3 is 13 residues long. V shed 6 bases and J shed 3 bases, with 6 bases lying between them. Germline V gene data show CDR1 as MGHRA and CDR2 as YSYEKL. Here the CDR3 DNA reads TGCGCCAGCAGGGCAGACTATAATTCACCCCTCCACTTT. Its translation is CASRADYNSPLHF.

J is TRBJ2-7 and V is TRBV4-1; unclear D gene. CDR1 is MGHRA, CDR2 YSYEKL, per germline. The CDR3 runs 14 residues. Trimming cost V 1 base and J 0 bases, with 7 bases left between them. The CDR3 nucleotides read TGCGCCAGCAGCCAAGCGGAGAGCTCCTACGAGCAGTACTTC. Translating it yields CASSQAESSYEQYF.

The rearrangement uses TRBV27 and TRBJ1-5; 9 bases are a match to TRBD1. The CDR3 runs 16 residues. J gave up 4 bases and V 4 bases, and 8 bases lay outside the gene matches. Germline CDR1 MNHEY, CDR2 SMNVEV (reference sequence). The CDR3 nucleotides read TGTGCCAGCAGTTCAACAGGGGGCACCCTAAATCAGCCCCAGCATTTT. It encodes CASSSTGGTLNQPQHF.

The CDR3 region is CASSIPGSYEQYF. CDR3 coding DNA: TGTGCCAGTAGTATTCCGGGCTCCTACGAGCAGTACTTC. The V and J genes are TRBV19 and TRBJ2-7, with unresolved D. CDR1 is LNHDA and CDR2 is SQIVND in the germline V gene (reference sequence). The ends were cut back, 3 bases at V and 0 bases at J, with 6 bases in the middle. CDR3 length: 13 amino acids.

This rearrangement joins TRBV18 to TRBJ1-5; 7 bases fit TRBD1. The germline CDR1 and CDR2 sequences are KGHSH and LQKENI. Trimming took 6 bases from V and 3 from J; bases not matched to a gene: 8. The CDR3 has 15 residues. The CDR3 protein is CASSLDRVPNQPQHF. For the CDR3, the DNA is TGTGCCAGCTCCCTAGACAGGGTCCCCAATCAGCCCCAGCATTTT.

This clone was seen a single time. The rearrangement links TRBV9 to TRBJ2-7, with 10 bases identical to TRBD2. J was trimmed by 7 bases and V by 3 bases; bases with no gene match: 13. There are 16 residues in the CDR3. CDR1 SGDLS and CDR2 YYNGEE come from the germline V gene. DNA of the CDR3: TGTGCCAGCAGCGGCCCTTCGCTAGCGGGAGTGGGTGAGCAGTACTTC. Translating gives CASSGPSLAGVGEQYF.

The chain joins TRBV24-1 to TRBJ1-2; TRBD1 agrees at 10 bases. Germline CDR1 is KGHDR and CDR2 is SFDVKD. The CDR3 has 15 residues. Unmatched junction bases numbered 5, after V lost 4 bases and J lost 4 bases. CDR3 nucleotides: TGTGCCACCAGTGAGGCGGACAGGGGGTTCTATGGCTACACCTTC. Protein product: CATSEADRGFYGYTF.

J is TRBJ2-7 and V is TRBV28; 8 bases align to TRBD1. Trimming took 5 bases from V and 1 from J; bases not matched to a gene: 10. The germline V gene encodes CDR1 MDHEN and CDR2 SYDVKM. The CDR3 is 16 residues long. In DNA form, the CDR3 reads TGTGCCAGCAGTACCTACGGACAGGGCCTATCCTACGAGCAGTACTTC. It is translated as CASSTYGQGLSYEQYF.

This clone was detected once. V gene TRBV29-1 combines with J gene TRBJ2-2, with 7 positions matching TRBD1. V lost 6 bases and J lost 4; bases outside the gene matches: 8. Germline values: CDR1 SQVTM, CDR2 ANQGSEA. This CDR3 is 14 amino acids long. The CDR3 loop is CSVARGLFTGELFF. DNA for the CDR3: TGCAGCGTCGCAAGGGGGCTGTTCACCGGGGAGCTGTTTTTT.